The 30 T cell receptor beta chains reported below all come from one sample, sequenced in a study of Graves' ophthalmopathy and Graves' hyperthyroidism. RNA served as the template for amplifying TCR beta CDR3 regions. The library came from an HTBI-primed first-round RT-PCR and a second-round multiplex PCR. TCRdb re-called the multiplex PCR reads through MiXCR, storing one row per CDR3 protein. The profile shows 600,000 to 650,000 distinct CDR3 sequences, about a fifth of them singletons. Sequencing was performed on peripheral blood. The receptors derive from a woman aged 18 to 35 with stable Graves' hyperthyroidism. Some clones in this sample may be carry-over from other donors' samples.

As concerns this clonotype: A much more abundant neighbour one base away suggests this may be a read error. The chain recombines TRBV5-1 with TRBJ1-1, with unresolved D. Per the germline V gene, CDR1 is SGHRS and CDR2 is YFSETQ. This CDR3 comprises 11 residues. The CDR3 spells CTSSFHREAFF. In DNA, the CDR3 is TGCACCAGCAGTTTTCATCGTGAAGCTTTCTTT.

This clonotype was counted at least ten times. The CDR3 spells CASSGPRRETQYF. The CDR3 bases are TGTGCCAGCAGTGGCCCCCGGCGGGAGACCCAGTACTTC. The chain employs TRBV2 and TRBJ2-5; no firm D call. The germline V gene has CDR1 SNHLY and CDR2 FYNNEI. The CDR3 consists of 13 residues. The V end lost 4 bases, the J end lost 5 bases, and 11 bases lay between the germline ends.

This clonotype was seen a few times. The chain recombines TRBV12-3 or TRBV12-4 with TRBJ2-2; 8 bases are a match to TRBD2. The CDR3 totals 17 residues. V dropped 6 bases and J dropped 1; count of bases not matched to a gene: 10. CDR3 bases: TGTGCCAGCAGCCAAACGGGGGGGCGAGGGAACACCGGGGAGCTGTTTTTT. Its translation: CASSQTGGRGNTGELFF.

This clonotype was seen at least ten times. The chain carries TRBV10-3 and TRBJ1-5; D remains ambiguous. The CDR3 is 10 residues long. Trimming took 3 bases from V and 6 from J, leaving 0 bases between them. Germline CDR1 reads ENHRY; CDR2 reads SYGVKD. In DNA form, the CDR3 reads TGTGCCATCAGTGATCAGCCCCAGCATTTT. Amino acid sequence: CAISDQPQHF.

This clonotype was counted many times. The chain couples TRBV6-2 or TRBV6-3 to TRBJ2-3, with D unclear. The CDR3 contains 18 residues. Germline CDR1 is MNHEY and CDR2 is SVGEGT. V lost 2 bases to trimming and J lost 0 bases, with 18 bases between them. The DNA of the CDR3 is TGTGCCAGCAGTTACCGCCTGGAGCTTGGATTTAGCACAGATACGCAGTATTTT. It specifies CASSYRLELGFSTDTQYF.

In its sample, this clonotype was seen many times. The gene calls are TRBV18 and TRBJ2-2; D possibly corresponds to TRBD2 (6 bases). The germline V gene has CDR1 KGHSH and CDR2 LQKENI. The CDR3 is 14 amino acids. Trimming took 4 bases from V and 4 from J, leaving 10 bases between them. The DNA for the CDR3 is TGTGCCAGCTCACAAACTAGCATCACCGGGGAGCTGTTTTTT. Its protein is CASSQTSITGELFF.

This clonotype was counted at least ten times. The chain recombines TRBV5-1 with TRBJ1-1; possibly TRBD1 for D (5 bases). V was cut by 3 bases and J by 0 bases, with 12 bases left in between. There are 15 residues in the CDR3. CDR1 is SGHRS and CDR2 is YFSETQ in the germline V gene. The CDR3 spells CASSSQGPVNTEAFF. The CDR3 DNA follows: TGCGCCAGCAGCTCTCAGGGTCCAGTGAACACTGAAGCTTTCTTT.

The rearrangement joins TRBV11-2 to TRBJ2-2; 9 nucleotides match TRBD1. There are 16 residues in the CDR3. CDR1 is SGHAT and CDR2 is FQNNGV in the germline V gene. V was pared by 5 bases and J by 4 bases, with 8 bases of the junction left unmatched. In DNA, the CDR3 is TGTGCCAGCAGCGAAAGGGGACAGGGATTCACCGGGGAGCTGTTTTTT. Amino acid sequence: CASSERGQGFTGELFF.

This sequence joins TRBV29-1 and TRBJ2-5; no clear D. V gave up 0 bases and J gave up 5 bases, with 16 bases separating them. The CDR3 loop spans 15 amino acids. Germline V gene sequence: CDR1 SQVTM, CDR2 ANQGSEA. This chain's CDR3 is CSVEERSFAGETQYF. In DNA, the CDR3 is TGCAGCGTTGAAGAGAGGTCCTTCGCTGGGGAGACCCAGTACTTC.

The chain employs TRBV28 and TRBJ1-1; no firm D call. Trimming removed 6 bases at V and 0 bases at J, with 11 bases between. From germline, CDR1 is MDHEN and CDR2 SYDVKM. This CDR3 comprises 14 residues. The CDR3 DNA follows: TGTGCCAGCAGGCCCGATGGGGTGAACACTGAAGCTTTCTTT. Amino acid sequence: CASRPDGVNTEAFF.

This clonotype was found a few times. V and J are TRBV5-8 and TRBJ2-7, with 11 positions matching TRBD2. The CDR3 extends over 15 amino acids. The junction had 7 bases not matched to a gene; V was cut back by 5 bases and J by 3 bases. Germline V gives CDR1 SGHTS, CDR2 YDEGEE. The CDR3 loop is CASRAGTSGLYEQYF. CDR3 DNA sequence: TGTGCCAGCAGAGCCGGGACTAGCGGACTCTACGAGCAGTACTTC.

This clonotype has only a few counts. The chain links TRBV6-2 or TRBV6-3 to TRBJ2-7; 9 bases match TRBD1. The CDR3 length is 15 residues. J gave up 2 bases and V 10 bases, and 12 bases lay outside the gene matches. Germline assignment: CDR1 MNHEY and CDR2 SVGEGT. The CDR3 loop is CANSRIRDRAYEQYF. In DNA, the CDR3 is TGTGCCAACAGCCGTATCCGGGACAGGGCCTACGAGCAGTACTTC.

The genes are TRBV19 and TRBJ1-6; a weak D match, TRBD1 (6 bases). CDR3 length: 15 residues. Germline CDR1 LNHDA, CDR2 SQIVND (reference sequence). V lost 7 bases and J lost 7, with 17 bases in between. The DNA of the CDR3 is TGTGCCAGTAAGGGGGTGCGGGGAAACAATTCACCCCTCCACTTT. Translation gives CASKGVRGNNSPLHF.

This clonotype was recorded at least ten times. This chain joins TRBV27 and TRBJ2-7; D possibly corresponds to TRBD1 (6 bases). The V end was cut by 5 bases, the J end by 4 bases, with 18 bases between. This CDR3 is built from 15 residues. The germline V gene encodes CDR1 MNHEY and CDR2 SMNVEV (reference sequence). This chain's CDR3 is CASSRGQSFMYEQYF. The CDR3, as DNA: TGTGCCAGCAGTCGTGGACAGTCATTTATGTACGAGCAGTACTTC.

In this sample, this clonotype turned up many times. This chain links TRBV29-1 with TRBJ1-5; unclear D gene. There are 13 residues in the CDR3. Trimming pared 4 bases from V and 1 base from J, leaving 8 bases between. Germline V gene data show CDR1 as SQVTM and CDR2 as ANQGSEA. The CDR3 here is CSVGDTSNQPQHF. Here the CDR3 DNA reads TGCAGCGTTGGAGACACCAGCAATCAGCCCCAGCATTTT.

This sequence joins TRBV6-5 and TRBJ2-5; 8 nucleotides agree with TRBD2. Germline V gene sequence: CDR1 MNHEY, CDR2 SVGAGI. CDR3 length: 15 amino acids. The V segment lost 2 bases and the J segment 2 bases; nucleotides outside the gene matches: 4. The CDR3 loop reads CASSYPGRDQETQYF. CDR3 DNA: TGTGCCAGCAGTTACCCCGGGAGGGATCAAGAGACCCAGTACTTC.

This chain uses TRBV20-1 with TRBJ2-7; D not resolved. Trimming cost V 2 bases and J 5 bases, with 13 bases left between them. Germline CDR1 reads DFQATT; CDR2 reads SNEGSKA (reference sequence). This CDR3 contains 13 residues. CDR3 residues: CSARPAGSNEQYF. CDR3 nucleotide sequence: TGCAGTGCTAGACCGGCAGGTTCCAACGAGCAGTACTTC.

This clonotype was counted at least ten times. The gene calls are TRBV6-5 and TRBJ1-6, with D hard to call. Germline V gene data show CDR1 as MNHEY and CDR2 as SVGAGI. This CDR3 has 15 residues. V lost 0 bases, J lost 9 bases, and 12 bases lay in between. CDR3 DNA sequence: TGTGCCAGCAGTTACTCGACGGGGAGGACTTCACCCCTCCACTTT. This codes for CASSYSTGRTSPLHF.

The chain uses TRBV30 and TRBJ1-2; 9 nucleotides align to TRBD1. CDR1 and CDR2 (germline): GTSNPN, SVGIG (reference sequence). CDR3 length: 14 amino acids. Trimming cost V 5 bases and J 6 bases; bases outside gene matches: 10. In DNA, the CDR3 is TGTGCCTGGTCCCTACAGGGGGCGAGGAATGGCTACACCTTC. Protein sequence: CAWSLQGARNGYTF. The entire variable domain, with the rest obtained from reference TRBV30 and TRBJ1-2, is as follows: SQTIHQWPATLVQPVGSPLSLECTVEGTSNPNLYWYRQAAGRGLQLLFYSVGIGQISSEVPQNLSASRPQDRQFILSSKKLLLSDSGFYLCAWSLQGARNGYTFGSGTRLTVV.

This clonotype was counted a single time. A read error is possible here, since a much larger clone lies one base away. The gene calls are TRBV28 and TRBJ2-7; a weak D match, TRBD2 (5 bases). The CDR3 spans 14 residues. Per the germline V gene, CDR1 is MDHEN and CDR2 is SYDVKM. V dropped 5 bases and J dropped 2 bases, with 13 bases sitting between them. As DNA, the CDR3 is TGTGCCAGCAGTGGAGCACTAGGACCCTACGAGCAGTACTTC. Protein product: CASSGALGPYEQYF.

This sequence joins TRBV5-1 and TRBJ1-5, with D possibly matching TRBD1 (5 bases). Per germline, CDR1 SGHRS and CDR2 YFSETQ. The CDR3 runs to 15 residues. V lost 4 bases to trimming and J lost 0 bases, with 11 bases between them. The CDR3 DNA follows: TGCGCCAGCAGCGTCGACAGTAATAGCAATCAGCCCCAGCATTTT. It codes for CASSVDSNSNQPQHF.

This clonotype appeared many times. V is TRBV28 and J is TRBJ2-5, with D perhaps being TRBD1 or TRBD2 (5 bases each). The germline CDR1 and CDR2 sequences are MDHEN and SYDVKM. This CDR3 has 14 amino acids. V gave up 8 bases and J gave up 5 bases, with 18 bases separating them. CDR3 sequence reads: CASRAVRGGETQYF. DNA for the CDR3: TGTGCCAGCCGCGCGGTTAGGGGCGGGGAGACCCAGTACTTC.

CDR3 residues: CATTYSGMNTEAFF. The CDR3 DNA is TGTGCCACCACATACAGCGGGATGAACACTGAAGCTTTCTTT. This chain uses TRBV2 with TRBJ1-1, with D uncertain. CDR1 is SNHLY and CDR2 is FYNNEI in the germline V gene. The V end lost 10 bases, the J end lost 0 bases, and 15 bases lay between the germline ends. This CDR3 contains 14 residues.

The sample holds many counts of this clonotype. The chain couples TRBV7-9 to TRBJ2-5; D remains ambiguous. Germline CDR1 reads SEHNR; CDR2 reads FQNEAQ (reference sequence). The V gene lost 1 base and the J gene lost 7 bases, with 13 bases spanning the gap. The CDR3 spans 14 residues. The CDR3 DNA reads as TGTGCCAGCAGCTTAGATTACAACGATTGGACCCAGTACTTC. It is translated as CASSLDYNDWTQYF. Complete variable domain (other parts from reference TRBV7-9 and TRBJ2-5): DTGVSQNPRHKITKRGQNVTFRCDPISEHNRLYWYRQTLGQGPEFLTYFQNEAQLEKSRLLSDRFSAERPKGSFSTLEIQRTEQGDSAMYLCASSLDYNDWTQYFGPGTRLLVL.

The chain couples TRBV19 to TRBJ1-5; no clear D. The CDR3 consists of 12 residues. Germline V gene sequence: CDR1 LNHDA, CDR2 SQIVND (reference sequence). V was pared by 5 bases and J by 9 bases, with 11 bases between. CDR3 protein: CASSVGSWPQHF. CDR3 DNA: TGTGCCAGTAGTGTAGGTAGCTGGCCCCAGCATTTT.

The CDR3 protein is CATSTRQNLVYEQYF. CDR3 sequence (DNA): TGTGCCACATCCACCCGACAGAATCTGGTCTACGAGCAGTACTTC. V and J are TRBV6-2 or TRBV6-3 and TRBJ2-7; possible D gene TRBD1, 5 bases. In germline, CDR1 is MNHEY, CDR2 SVGEGT. V shed 10 bases and J shed 3 bases, with 22 bases lying between them. The CDR3 totals 15 residues.

This clonotype was seen a handful of times. Here the CDR3 reads CASSYSPGLYTGELFF. In DNA, the CDR3 is TGTGCCAGCAGTTACTCCCCCGGACTATACACCGGGGAGCTGTTTTTT. The chain links TRBV6-5 to TRBJ2-2, with D tentatively TRBD2 (6 bases). The CDR3 is 16 amino acids. Trimming cost V 0 bases and J 3 bases, with 11 bases left between them. Germline V gives CDR1 MNHEY, CDR2 SVGAGI.

V gene TRBV28 combines with J gene TRBJ1-2; D gene ambiguous. Trimming left V 4 bases short and J 6 bases short, with 21 bases between. Looked up from germline, CDR1 is MDHEN and CDR2 is SYDVKM. This CDR3 contains 16 residues. The CDR3 region is CASSSPPEALMDGYTF. CDR3 sequence (DNA): TGTGCCAGCAGTTCCCCCCCCGAGGCGCTGATGGATGGCTACACCTTC.

The table lists this clonotype with many counts. V usage is TRBV19 and J usage is TRBJ1-2; 8 positions match TRBD1. V shed 7 bases and J 6 bases; nucleotides not matched to a gene: 10. In germline, CDR1 is LNHDA, CDR2 SQIVND (reference sequence). The CDR3 consists of 14 residues. CDR3 residues: CASMGMSGGDGYTF. DNA for the CDR3: TGTGCCAGTATGGGCATGTCAGGGGGCGATGGCTACACCTTC.

This clonotype was recorded at least ten times. The chain joins TRBV11-2 to TRBJ2-5, with TRBD2 identical over 10 bases. The germline V gene has CDR1 SGHAT and CDR2 FQNNGV. The CDR3 length is 15 residues. V shed 3 bases, J shed 5 bases, and the junction held 6 bases outside the gene matches. CDR3 sequence reads: CASSFSGGARETQYF. The CDR3, as DNA: TGTGCCAGCAGCTTCAGCGGGGGGGCGAGGGAGACCCAGTACTTC.